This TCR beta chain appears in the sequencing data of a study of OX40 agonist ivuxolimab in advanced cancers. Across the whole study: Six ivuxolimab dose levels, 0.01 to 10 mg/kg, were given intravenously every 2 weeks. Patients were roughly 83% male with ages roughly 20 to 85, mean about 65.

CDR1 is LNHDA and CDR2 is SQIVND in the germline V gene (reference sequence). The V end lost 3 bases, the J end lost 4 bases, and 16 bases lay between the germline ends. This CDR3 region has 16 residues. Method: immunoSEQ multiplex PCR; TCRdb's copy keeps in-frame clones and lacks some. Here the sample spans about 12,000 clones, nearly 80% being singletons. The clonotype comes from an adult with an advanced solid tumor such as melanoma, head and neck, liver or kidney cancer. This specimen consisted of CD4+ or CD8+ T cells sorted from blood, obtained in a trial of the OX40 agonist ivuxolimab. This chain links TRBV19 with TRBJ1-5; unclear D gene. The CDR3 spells CASSIYTDPRNQPQHF. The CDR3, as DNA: TGTGCCAGTAGTATTTACACAGACCCCAGGAATCAGCCCCAGCATTTT.